The clone carrying this TCR beta chain was picked up a small number of times. This specimen comes from a study of T-cell memory formation after mild COVID-19. This CDR3 is built from 15 residues. Germline CDR1 reads MNHEY; CDR2 reads SMNVEV (reference sequence). J gave up 2 bases and V 8 bases, and 5 bases lay outside the gene matches. TCRdb analysed the 5' RACE reads with MiXCR anew, one entry per CDR3 protein. This sample carries some 88,000 distinct CDR3 sequences, approximately 25% of them seen once, and the ten largest clones take roughly 39%. V and J are TRBV27 and TRBJ2-3; 12 positions agree with TRBD2. This receptor was taken from a man in his late teens or twenties who had mild COVID-19 (a few samples of this study predate the infection). Cell type and time point are not known. The sequenced material came from PBMCs or a T cell subset sorted from them (not recorded which). The CDR3 DNA follows: TGTGCCAGCGCACTAGCGGGGGGACTCACAGATACGCAGTATTTT. This sequence encodes CASALAGGLTDTQYF.